Only a few counts were recorded for the clone carrying this TCR beta chain. The antigen remains undetermined. V was clipped by 6 bases and J by 0 bases, with 15 bases between them. The germline CDR1 and CDR2 sequences are SGHTA and FQGNSA. The CDR3 sequence is 16 residues long. The entry originates in a study of beta chain features in type 1 diabetes. Study-wide points: Short templates might get an advantage during PCR, and this would be equal in patients and controls. Type 1 diabetes patients had moderately but significantly shorter TCRB CDR3s in all four CD4+ subsets. The naive, central memory and Treg TCRB repertoires showed an apparent similarity that was greater among patients than among healthy donors.

The whole isolated RNA underwent reverse transcription, so sequencing captured expressed TCRB transcripts. The data were produced by immunoSEQ multiplex PCR, yet TCRdb's version contains in-frame clones alone and is incomplete. The sample has 620,000 or so clones; about 14% are singletons. This TCR came from a man aged 18 to 35 in good health. The chain carries TRBV7-2 and TRBJ1-3; D remains unclear. Sequencing input: naive CD4+ T cells from blood. The CDR3 DNA follows: TGTGCCAGCAGGTCCCCGACAACGAGCTCTGGAAACACCATATATTTT. Translation: CASRSPTTSSGNTIYF. Using reference TRBV7-2 and TRBJ1-3 for the parts outside the CDR3, the full variable domain is GAGVSQSPSNKVTEKGKDVELRCDPISGHTALYWYRQSLGQGLEFLIYFQGNSAPDKSGLPSDRFSAERTGGSVSTLTIQRTQQEDSAVYLCASRSPTTSSGNTIYFGEGSWLTVV.